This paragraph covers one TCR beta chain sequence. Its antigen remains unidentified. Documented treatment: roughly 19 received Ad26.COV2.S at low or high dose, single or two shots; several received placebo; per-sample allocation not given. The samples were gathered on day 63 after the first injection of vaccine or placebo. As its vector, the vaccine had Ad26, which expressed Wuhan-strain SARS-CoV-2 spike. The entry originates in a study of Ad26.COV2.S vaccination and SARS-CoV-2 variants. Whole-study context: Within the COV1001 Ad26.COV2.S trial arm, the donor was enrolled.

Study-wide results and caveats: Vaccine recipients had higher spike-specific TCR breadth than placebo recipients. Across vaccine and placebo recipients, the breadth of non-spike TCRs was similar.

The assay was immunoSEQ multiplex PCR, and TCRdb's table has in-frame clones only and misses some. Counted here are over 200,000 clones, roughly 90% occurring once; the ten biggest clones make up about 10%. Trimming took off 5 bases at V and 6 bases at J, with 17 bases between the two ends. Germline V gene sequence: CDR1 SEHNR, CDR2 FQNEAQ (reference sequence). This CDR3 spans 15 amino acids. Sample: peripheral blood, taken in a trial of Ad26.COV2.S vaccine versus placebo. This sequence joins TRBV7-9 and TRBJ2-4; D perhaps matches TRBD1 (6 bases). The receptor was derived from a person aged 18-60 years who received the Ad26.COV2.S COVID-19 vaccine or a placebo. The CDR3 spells CASSHTGARGNIQYF. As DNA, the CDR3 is TGTGCCAGCAGCCACACCGGGGCCAGGGGAAACATTCAGTACTTC.